The 29 T cell receptor beta chains given below trace back to one sample, sequenced in a study of cytomegalovirus exposure and HLA in healthy donors. The data were produced by immunoSEQ multiplex PCR, yet TCRdb's version contains in-frame clones alone and is incomplete. The profile shows tens of thousands of clones, over 85% of them singletons. Material for sequencing was PBMCs. The source of these receptors is a woman aged 30 to 39 in good health and CMV-seronegative.

The gene calls are TRBV5-4 and TRBJ2-1, with a weak D call TRBD1 (6 bases). There are 15 residues in the CDR3. Germline lookup yields CDR1 SGHNT and CDR2 YYREEE (reference sequence). V gave up 1 base and J gave up 4 bases, with 12 bases separating them. In DNA, the CDR3 is TGTGCCAGCAGCTTGCCAGGGGAAAAGTACAATGAGCAGTTCTTC. This gives the protein CASSLPGEKYNEQFF.

The V call is TRBV30, the J call TRBJ1-1; weak D call: TRBD1 (6 bases). CDR1 is GTSNPN, CDR2 SVGIG, per germline (reference sequence). The CDR3 runs to 13 residues. Between the trimmed V and J ends, which lost 5 bases and 4 bases, there was a span of 14 bases. CDR3 nucleotide sequence: TGTGCCTGGGAACAGGGAACTGGCACTGAAGCTTTCTTT. Amino acid sequence: CAWEQGTGTEAFF.

V is TRBV11-2 and J is TRBJ1-5; no definite D call. CDR1 is SGHAT and CDR2 is FQNNGV in the germline V gene. V lost 0 bases to trimming and J lost 0 bases, with 3 bases between them. The CDR3 contains 14 residues. The CDR3 DNA sequence: TGTGCCAGCAGCTTAGACAGTAGCAATCAGCCCCAGCATTTT. It codes for CASSLDSSNQPQHF.

The chain joins TRBV7-2 to TRBJ2-3; 7 bases are shared with TRBD2. Trimming took 1 base from V and 3 from J; bases not matched to a gene: 10. The CDR3 is 17 residues long. CDR1 is SGHTA and CDR2 is FQGNSA in the germline V gene. In DNA form, the CDR3 reads TGTGCCAGCAGCTTAGTGTATGGCGGGAGAGGAACAGATACGCAGTATTTT. Translated, it gives CASSLVYGGRGTDTQYF.

The chain combines TRBV28 with TRBJ2-1, with D perhaps matching TRBD2 (9 bases). This CDR3 has 14 residues. V was shortened by 5 bases and J by 15 bases, with 23 bases between the two germline ends. Germline V gene data show CDR1 as MDHEN and CDR2 as SYDVKM. CDR3 protein: CASSIQGGLAGRFF. The CDR3 DNA follows: TGTGCCAGCAGTATACAGGGGGGGCTAGCGGGGAGGTTCTTC.

The rearrangement joins TRBV19 to TRBJ2-7, with D unresolved. This CDR3 spans 15 amino acids. V dropped 1 base and J dropped 2 bases, with 12 bases sitting between them. The germline V gene encodes CDR1 LNHDA and CDR2 SQIVND (reference sequence). CDR3 sequence reads: CASSIAGGTPYEQYF. CDR3 nucleotide sequence: TGTGCCAGTAGTATAGCTGGCGGAACCCCCTACGAGCAGTACTTC. Based on the CDR3 plus reference TRBV19 and TRBJ2-7, the full variable domain is DGGITQSPKYLFRKEGQNVTLSCEQNLNHDAMYWYRQDPGQGLRLIYYSQIVNDFQKGDIAEGYSVSREKKESFPLTVTSAQKNPTAFYLCASSIAGGTPYEQYFGPGTRLTVT.

The chain carries TRBV4-3 and TRBJ1-6; the D gene is possibly TRBD1 (5 bases). Trimming cost V 3 bases and J 5 bases, with 11 bases left between them. The CDR3 is made up of 15 amino acids. The germline V gene has CDR1 LGHNA and CDR2 YSLEER. The CDR3 is CASSHQGMDNSPLHF. DNA of the CDR3: TGCGCCAGCAGCCACCAGGGAATGGATAATTCACCCCTCCACTTT.

V usage is TRBV7-2 and J usage is TRBJ2-1, with TRBD2 identical over 8 bases. The germline V gene has CDR1 SGHTA and CDR2 FQGNSA. Trimming removed 3 bases from V and 5 bases from J; junction bases left unmatched: 6. The length of the CDR3 is 15 residues. The DNA of the CDR3 is TGTGCCAGCAGCTTCGACGGGGGGGCCCACAATGAGCAGTTCTTC. This gives the protein CASSFDGGAHNEQFF.

The V and J genes are TRBV6-6 and TRBJ1-2, with D unclear. Trimming removed 2 bases at V and 12 bases at J, with 10 bases between. The CDR3 covers 11 residues. Germline V gives CDR1 MNHNY, CDR2 SVGAGI (reference sequence). Here the CDR3 DNA reads TGTGCCAGCAGTTACCCGGAGGTCCACACCTTC. Translating it yields CASSYPEVHTF.

This rearrangement joins TRBV30 to TRBJ1-3; no clear D gene. The CDR3 runs to 13 residues. CDR1 is GTSNPN, CDR2 SVGIG, per germline (reference sequence). V was cut by 2 bases and J by 0 bases, with 5 bases left in between. CDR3 residues: CAWSLYSGNTIYF. For the CDR3, the DNA is TGTGCCTGGAGTCTCTACTCTGGAAACACCATATATTTT.

The CDR3 region is CASSLGLGPGELFF. In DNA form, the CDR3 reads TGCGCCAGCAGCTTGGGTTTGGGCCCCGGGGAGCTGTTTTTT. J is TRBJ2-2 and V is TRBV5-1; no clear D gene. This CDR3 is built from 14 residues. Trimming cost V 0 bases and J 6 bases, with 9 bases left between them. The germline CDR1 and CDR2 sequences are SGHRS and YFSETQ. The full variable domain, with the rest looked up from reference TRBV5-1 and TRBJ2-2, is KAGVTQTPRYLIKTRGQQVTLSCSPISGHRSVSWYQQTPGQGLQFLFEYFSETQRNKGNFPGRFSGRQFSNSRSEMNVSTLELGDSALYLCASSLGLGPGELFFGEGSRLTVL.

V gene TRBV7-3 combines with J gene TRBJ2-3; TRBD2 matches 8 bases. V was pared by 6 bases and J by 3 bases, with 8 bases of the junction left unmatched. The CDR3 consists of 15 residues. Germline lookup yields CDR1 SGHTA and CDR2 FQGTGA. CDR3 sequence: CASSAPGGGTDTQYF. In nucleotides, the CDR3 is TGTGCCAGCAGTGCCCCGGGGGGGGGTACAGATACGCAGTATTTT. The full variable domain, with the rest looked up from reference TRBV7-3 and TRBJ2-3, is GAGVSQTPSNKVTEKGKYVELRCDPISGHTALYWYRQSLGQGPEFLIYFQGTGAADDSGLPNDRFFAVRPEGSVSTLKIQRTERGDSAVYLCASSAPGGGTDTQYFGPGTRLTVL.

This chain links TRBV6-4 with TRBJ1-4; possibly TRBD1 for D (6 bases). Germline V gene lookup returns CDR1 MRHNA and CDR2 SNTAGT. CDR3 size: 15 residues. V dropped 4 bases and J dropped 6 bases, with 15 bases sitting between them. In nucleotides, the CDR3 is TGTGCCAGCAGTGTCCCCGGGGGGCTAGATGAAAAACTGTTTTTT. Protein sequence: CASSVPGGLDEKLFF.

V usage is TRBV5-1 and J usage is TRBJ1-5; the match to TRBD1 covers 8 bases. CDR3 length: 15 amino acids. V gave up 1 base and J gave up 5 bases; unmatched junction bases: 5. Germline V lookup: CDR1 SGHRS, CDR2 YFSETQ. DNA of the CDR3: TGCGCCAGCAGCTTGCAGGGGGCTTTGGATCAGCCCCAGCATTTT. Translated: CASSLQGALDQPQHF. Drawing the rest from reference TRBV5-1 and TRBJ1-5, the complete variable domain is KAGVTQTPRYLIKTRGQQVTLSCSPISGHRSVSWYQQTPGQGLQFLFEYFSETQRNKGNFPGRFSGRQFSNSRSEMNVSTLELGDSALYLCASSLQGALDQPQHFGDGTRLSIL.

The rearrangement joins TRBV19 to TRBJ1-5; D is unresolved. Trimming removed 6 bases from V and 2 bases from J, with 14 bases in between. Germline-derived CDR1 and CDR2 are LNHDA and SQIVND (reference sequence). The CDR3 length is 15 residues. Here the CDR3 DNA reads TGTGCCAGTAGATACGGCGTAGAGGGCAATCAGCCCCAGCATTTT. It translates to CASRYGVEGNQPQHF.

The chain has TRBV27 and TRBJ1-1, with TRBD1 matching over 7 bases. V shed 5 bases, J shed 8 bases, and the junction held 11 bases outside the gene matches. In germline, CDR1 is MNHEY, CDR2 SMNVEV (reference sequence). CDR3 size: 14 residues. The chain's CDR3 is CASSPWDRPKEAFF. CDR3 bases: TGTGCCAGCAGTCCCTGGGACAGACCCAAAGAAGCTTTCTTT.

The V gene is TRBV9, the J gene TRBJ2-3, with D tentatively TRBD2 (6 bases). The CDR3 totals 15 residues. Germline assignment: CDR1 SGDLS and CDR2 YYNGEE. The ends were cut back, 0 bases at V and 6 bases at J, with 14 bases in the middle. The CDR3 loop reads CASSVATERVDTQYF. CDR3 DNA: TGTGCCAGCAGCGTAGCTACCGAGCGGGTCGATACGCAGTATTTT. The full variable domain, its missing parts supplied by reference TRBV9 and TRBJ2-3, is DSGVTQTPKHLITATGQRVTLRCSPRSGDLSVYWYQQSLDQGLQFLIQYYNGEERAKGNILERFSAQQFPDLHSELNLSSLELGDSALYFCASSVATERVDTQYFGPGTRLTVL.

The genes are TRBV6-4 and TRBJ2-1, with 13 nucleotides matching TRBD2. Germline lookup yields CDR1 MRHNA and CDR2 SNTAGT. The CDR3 length is 18 residues. V shed 0 bases, J shed 5 bases, and the junction held 7 bases outside the gene matches. The CDR3 protein is CASSDSSTSGGDHNEQFF. The CDR3 DNA reads TGTGCCAGCAGTGACTCGAGTACTAGCGGGGGGGATCACAATGAGCAGTTCTTC.

The rearrangement joins TRBV18 to TRBJ2-1; TRBD1 matches at 7 bases. Germline values: CDR1 KGHSH, CDR2 LQKENI. Trimming removed 3 bases from V and 9 bases from J; junction bases left unmatched: 8. The CDR3 extends over 14 amino acids. The CDR3 sequence: CASSPLTGAGEQFF. In DNA, the CDR3 is TGTGCCAGCTCACCTTTAACAGGGGCGGGTGAGCAGTTCTTC. Based on the CDR3 plus reference TRBV18 and TRBJ2-1, the full variable domain is NAGVMQNPRHLVRRRGQEARLRCSPMKGHSHVYWYRQLPEEGLKFMVYLQKENIIDESGMPKERFSAEFPKEGPSILRIQQVVRGDSAAYFCASSPLTGAGEQFFGPGTRLTVL.

The CDR3 loop reads CASRALAGPTGELFF. The DNA for the CDR3 is TGTGCCAGTAGGGCGCTAGCGGGTCCGACCGGGGAGCTGTTTTTT. V usage is TRBV19 and J usage is TRBJ2-2, with 8 nucleotides matching TRBD2. V trimming: 6 bases; J trimming: 5 bases; junction bases outside the gene matches: 8. The CDR3 loop spans 15 amino acids. CDR1 LNHDA and CDR2 SQIVND come from the germline V gene (reference sequence).

The genes are TRBV7-3 and TRBJ2-7; tentatively, D is TRBD1 (5 bases). The CDR3 is 14 amino acids. Between the trimmed V and J ends, which lost 1 base and 7 bases, there was a span of 14 bases. From germline, CDR1 is SGHTA and CDR2 FQGTGA. The CDR3 sequence: CASSLSAQAGEQYF. CDR3 nucleotides: TGTGCCAGCAGCTTAAGTGCTCAAGCAGGGGAGCAGTACTTC.

The chain carries TRBV5-4 and TRBJ1-4, with 9 bases fitting TRBD1. V lost 2 bases to trimming and J lost 7 bases; unmatched junction nucleotides: 9. The CDR3 loop spans 16 amino acids. Germline V gene lookup returns CDR1 SGHNT and CDR2 YYREEE (reference sequence). The CDR3 is CASSLNRGQLGEKLFF. Written as DNA, the CDR3 is TGTGCCAGCAGCTTAAACAGGGGGCAATTGGGTGAAAAACTGTTTTTT.

This sequence joins TRBV6-5 and TRBJ2-7; D may be TRBD2 (6 bases). The germline V gene encodes CDR1 MNHEY and CDR2 SVGAGI. The length of the CDR3 is 15 residues. V lost 7 bases to trimming and J lost 2 bases, with 18 bases between them. The CDR3 loop is CASTPGRGGTYEQYF. In DNA, the CDR3 is TGTGCCAGCACCCCTGGGCGGGGAGGAACCTACGAGCAGTACTTC.

V is TRBV7-2 and J is TRBJ1-4; D perhaps matches TRBD1 (5 bases). Germline loops: CDR1 SGHTA, CDR2 FQGNSA. This CDR3 comprises 14 residues. Trimming removed 1 base at V and 5 bases at J, with 8 bases between. CDR3 amino acids: CASSLGGGNEKLFF. The CDR3 DNA sequence: TGTGCCAGCAGCTTAGGGGGGGGGAATGAAAAACTGTTTTTT. Full variable domain (outside the CDR3, taken from reference TRBV7-2 and TRBJ1-4): GAGVSQSPSNKVTEKGKDVELRCDPISGHTALYWYRQSLGQGLEFLIYFQGNSAPDKSGLPSDRFSAERTGGSVSTLTIQRTQQEDSAVYLCASSLGGGNEKLFFGSGTQLSVL.

The chain is built from TRBV12-5 and TRBJ2-3, with 9 bases lining up with TRBD1. CDR1 is LGHNT and CDR2 is FRNRAP in the germline V gene. Trimming removed 5 bases from V and 5 bases from J; junction bases left unmatched: 11. This CDR3 contains 16 residues. CDR3 nucleotide sequence: TGTGCTAGTGGTACCCCGGGACAGGGTTTAGTAGATACGCAGTATTTT. It yields the protein CASGTPGQGLVDTQYF.

V gene TRBV5-4 combines with J gene TRBJ2-7; the D gene is possibly TRBD1 (5 bases). The CDR3 covers 14 residues. In germline, CDR1 is SGHNT, CDR2 YYREEE (reference sequence). The ends were cut back, 4 bases at V and 5 bases at J, with 16 bases in the middle. CDR3 residues: CASSTPDSLNEQYF. The CDR3 region has the DNA TGTGCCAGCAGCACCCCCGACAGTCTCAACGAGCAGTACTTC.

The chain links TRBV4-1 to TRBJ1-1; no firm D call. This CDR3 is built from 15 residues. Trimming left V 0 bases short and J 5 bases short, with 13 bases between. The V gene's germline CDR1 is MGHRA and CDR2 YSYEKL. Written as DNA, the CDR3 is TGCGCCAGCAGCCAAGAGATGGGGAGTCGGACTGAAGCTTTCTTT. It encodes CASSQEMGSRTEAFF.

This clone was counted once. This chain links TRBV30 with TRBJ1-5, with D possibly matching TRBD1 (5 bases). The V gene's germline CDR1 is GTSNPN and CDR2 SVGIG (reference sequence). The CDR3 is 14 amino acids. The V end lost 0 bases, the J end lost 2 bases, and 8 bases lay between the germline ends. CDR3 bases: TGTGCCTGGAGTGTACCGGGGGGCAATCAGCCCCAGCATTTT. Translating gives CAWSVPGGNQPQHF.

The V call is TRBV30, the J call TRBJ1-1; D is unclear. The germline gives CDR1 GTSNPN, CDR2 SVGIG (reference sequence). Deletions cut 4 bases from V and 1 base from J, with 7 bases between. The CDR3 has 12 amino acids. The CDR3 nucleotides read TGTGCCTGGATACGGAGGAACACTGAAGCTTTCTTT. It yields the protein CAWIRRNTEAFF.